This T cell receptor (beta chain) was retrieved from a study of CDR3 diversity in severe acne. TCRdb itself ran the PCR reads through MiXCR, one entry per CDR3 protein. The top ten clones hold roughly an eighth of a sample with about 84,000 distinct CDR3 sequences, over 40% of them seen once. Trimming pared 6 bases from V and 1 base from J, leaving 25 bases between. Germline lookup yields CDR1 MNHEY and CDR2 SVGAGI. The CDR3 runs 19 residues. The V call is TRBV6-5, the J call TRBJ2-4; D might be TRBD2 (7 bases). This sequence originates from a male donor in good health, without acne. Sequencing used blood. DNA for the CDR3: TGTGCCAGCAGCCCAGGGGCGTGGAGGGAGGGGGAGGCCAAAAACATTCAGTACTTC. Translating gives CASSPGAWREGEAKNIQYF.